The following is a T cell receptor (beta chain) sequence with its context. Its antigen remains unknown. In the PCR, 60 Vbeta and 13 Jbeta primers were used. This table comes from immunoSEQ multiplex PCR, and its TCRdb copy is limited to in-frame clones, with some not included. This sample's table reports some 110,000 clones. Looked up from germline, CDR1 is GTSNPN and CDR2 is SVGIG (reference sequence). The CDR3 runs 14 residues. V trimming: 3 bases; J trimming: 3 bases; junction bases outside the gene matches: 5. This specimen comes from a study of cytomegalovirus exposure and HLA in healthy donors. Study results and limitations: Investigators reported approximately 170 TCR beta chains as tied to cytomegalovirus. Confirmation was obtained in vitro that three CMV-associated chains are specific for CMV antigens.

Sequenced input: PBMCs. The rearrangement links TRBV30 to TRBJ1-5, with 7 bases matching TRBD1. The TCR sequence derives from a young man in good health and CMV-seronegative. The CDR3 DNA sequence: TGTGCCTGGAGCATGGGACAGCCCAATCAGCCCCAGCATTTT. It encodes CAWSMGQPNQPQHF.